These 27 T cell receptor beta chains originate from one sample sequenced in a study of identical twins. TCRdb re-derived calls from the 5' RACE reads in MiXCR, one entry per CDR3 protein. Of 1.5 million to 2 million distinct CDR3 sequences detected, roughly 35% appear once; the ten largest clones hold less than 0.35%. The source material was cord blood. The receptors here all came from a newborn girl in good health.

Many counts were recorded for this clonotype. The J gene is TRBJ2-4, the V gene TRBV29-1, with 9 nucleotides matching TRBD2. Germline V gives CDR1 SQVTM, CDR2 ANQGSEA. V trimming: 6 bases; J trimming: 7 bases; junction bases outside the gene matches: 7. The CDR3 spans 13 residues. The chain's CDR3 is CSVGLAWGNIQYF. Here the CDR3 DNA reads TGCAGCGTAGGACTAGCGTGGGGGAACATTCAGTACTTC. The variable domain in full, with the rest retrieved from reference TRBV29-1 and TRBJ2-4, is SAVISQKPSRDICQRGTSLTIQCQVDSQVTMMFWYRQQPGQSLTLIATANQGSEATYESGFVIDKFPISRPNLTFSTLTVSNMSPEDSSIYLCSVGLAWGNIQYFGAGTRLSVL.

This clonotype appeared a few times. V usage is TRBV10-3 and J usage is TRBJ2-7; D not certain. Germline V gene lookup returns CDR1 ENHRY and CDR2 SYGVKD. The CDR3 extends over 16 amino acids. Trimming cost V 5 bases and J 2 bases, with 19 bases left between them. For the CDR3, the DNA is TGTGCCATCAGTCCGGTTCAGGTGACGAACCCCTACGAGCAGTACTTC. Protein sequence: CAISPVQVTNPYEQYF.

There are a few counts of this clonotype. This chain links TRBV6-1 with TRBJ2-7; 10 bases map to TRBD1. This CDR3 is built from 16 residues. Germline CDR1 is MNHNS and CDR2 is SASEGT. The trim removed 5 bases at V and 7 bases at J, leaving 14 bases unmatched. This CDR3 reads CASSQPDRGLLREQYF. CDR3 nucleotide sequence: TGTGCCAGCAGTCAACCTGACAGGGGGCTCTTACGGGAGCAGTACTTC.

The chain is built from TRBV21-1 and TRBJ1-5. TRBV21-1 is listed as a pseudogene. The CDR3 loop spans 14 amino acids. The CDR3 DNA reads TGTGCCAGCAGCCCTAACGGGTCCGATCAGCCCCAGCATTTT. It codes for CASSPNGSDQPQHF.

This clonotype was detected many times. V is TRBV27 and J is TRBJ2-7; a possible D gene is TRBD2 (6 bases). V lost 2 bases and J lost 2, with 10 bases in between. The CDR3 spans 14 residues. Looked up from germline, CDR1 is MNHEY and CDR2 is SMNVEV (reference sequence). The CDR3 coding sequence is TGTGCCAGCAGTTTAGGAGGGGCACCCTACGAGCAGTACTTC. This sequence encodes CASSLGGAPYEQYF.

This clonotype was detected a few times. The J gene is TRBJ1-6, the V gene TRBV27; D not certain. Germline CDR1 and CDR2: MNHEY and SMNVEV (reference sequence). The CDR3 is made up of 16 amino acids. Trimming shortened V by 5 bases and J by 0 bases, and 11 bases separated the two germline ends. This CDR3 is CASSKTGSSYNSPLHF. CDR3 nucleotide sequence: TGTGCCAGCAGTAAGACGGGGAGCTCCTATAATTCACCCCTCCACTTT.

The chain uses TRBV11-1 and TRBJ2-1; 10 bases match TRBD2. CDR3 length: 15 residues. J was trimmed by 7 bases and V by 6 bases; bases with no gene match: 9. The germline gives CDR1 SGHAT, CDR2 FQDESV (reference sequence). In DNA form, the CDR3 reads TGTGCCAGCAGTACCACTAGCGGGGCGCCAAATGAGCAGTTCTTC. Its protein product is CASSTTSGAPNEQFF. The whole variable domain, filled in from reference TRBV11-1 and TRBJ2-1, reads EAEVAQSPRYKITEKSQAVAFWCDPISGHATLYWYRQILGQGPELLVQFQDESVVDDSQLPKDRFSAERLKGVDSTLKIQPAELGDSAMYLCASSTTSGAPNEQFFGPGTRLTVL.

This clonotype was recorded a few times. The genes are TRBV27 and TRBJ2-2; 9 bases agree with TRBD1. Germline CDR1 and CDR2: MNHEY and SMNVEV (reference sequence). The CDR3 runs to 15 residues. V trimming: 3 bases; J trimming: 4 bases; junction bases outside the gene matches: 3. The CDR3 sequence: CASSFGQGTTGELFF. CDR3 DNA sequence: TGTGCCAGCAGTTTTGGACAGGGGACCACCGGGGAGCTGTTTTTT.

Regarding this clonotype: The junction and the germline gene differ at one end; a read error may be behind it. The chain combines TRBV27 with TRBJ2-1; 9 bases match TRBD2. CDR3 length equals 21 residues. Looked up from germline, CDR1 is MNHEY and CDR2 is SMNVEV (reference sequence). The CDR3 reads CAISLRASGKGGDISYNEQFF. DNA for the CDR3: TGTGCCATCAGTTTAAGGGCTAGCGGGAAGGGGGGTGATATCTCCTACAATGAGCAGTTCTTC.

This clonotype was picked up many times. The CDR3 sequence is CASSEYRGTYEQYF. CDR3 DNA: TGTGCCAGCAGTGAATATCGGGGCACCTACGAGCAGTACTTC. This chain joins TRBV25-1 and TRBJ2-7; the D gene could be TRBD1 or TRBD2 (5 bases each). The CDR3 sequence is 14 residues long. CDR1 MGHDK and CDR2 SYGVNS come from the germline V gene. Trimming cost V 0 bases and J 2 bases, with 8 bases left between them.

Note on this clonotype: A junction end diverges from the germline sequence, so it may reflect a read error. The rearrangement links TRBV20-1 to TRBJ2-2; 10 bases map to TRBD2. CDR3 length: 16 residues. From germline, CDR1 is DFQATT and CDR2 SNEGSKA (reference sequence). CDR3 sequence: CSARDERGGNTGEVFF. DNA for the CDR3: TGCAGTGCTAGAGACGAGCGGGGGGGCAACACCGGGGAGGTGTTTTTT.

The chain joins TRBV20-1 to TRBJ2-1; D perhaps matches TRBD1 (5 bases). The J call may be incorrect, as the DNA end agrees better with TRBJ2-7. CDR1 and CDR2 from the germline V gene are DFQATT and SNEGSKA (reference sequence). This CDR3 spans 14 amino acids. The CDR3 nucleotides are TGCAGTGCTAGAGGCCAGGGAACCTACAATGAGCAGTACTTC. Translated: CSARGQGTYNEQYF.

This clonotype was seen at least ten times. The J gene is TRBJ2-4, the V gene TRBV10-3; weak D call: TRBD1 (6 bases). This CDR3 contains 13 residues. Germline V gene lookup returns CDR1 ENHRY and CDR2 SYGVKD. The germline V and J ends were trimmed by 4 bases and 3 bases, with 7 bases remaining between them. CDR3 in amino acids: CAISGDNKNIQYF. CDR3 sequence (DNA): TGTGCCATCAGTGGGGACAACAAAAACATTCAGTACTTC.

As concerns this clonotype: This may be a read error, as it is one base from a much larger clone. V and J are TRBV10-3 and TRBJ2-1; D remains ambiguous. CDR3 size: 17 residues. The germline V gene has CDR1 ENHRY and CDR2 SYGVKD. As DNA, the CDR3 is TGTACCATCAGTGAGTCGATTTCCCGGCTAGTTGTGAACGAGCAGTTCTTC. Its translation is CTISESISRLVVNEQFF.

V and J are TRBV2 and TRBJ2-3; the D is unclear. The CDR3 is made up of 14 amino acids. CDR1 SNHLY and CDR2 FYNNEI come from the germline V gene. Trimming stripped 3 bases from V and 6 bases from J, with 13 bases between. The CDR3, as DNA: TGTGCCAGCAGTGAGTTACCGGGTACTGATACGCAGTATTTT. Translation gives CASSELPGTDTQYF.

This clonotype was recorded a few times. The chain links TRBV6-1 to TRBJ2-3; 12 bases line up with TRBD2. CDR3 length: 15 residues. The germline CDR1 and CDR2 sequences are MNHNS and SASEGT. Trimming removed 4 bases from V and 4 bases from J; junction bases left unmatched: 3. CDR3 DNA sequence: TGTGCCAGCAGTGGATCTAGCGGGGGGGCAGATACGCAGTATTTT. Translating it yields CASSGSSGGADTQYF.

The chain has TRBV7-2 and TRBJ2-7; no definite D call. The CDR3 contains 11 residues. The germline V gene has CDR1 SGHTA and CDR2 FQGNSA. V lost 5 bases and J 9 bases, leaving 11 bases between the germline ends. The CDR3 nucleotides read TGTGCCAGCAGCCCGAGTTCTTGGCAGTACTTC. Translating gives CASSPSSWQYF.

This clonotype has a handful of counts. The V gene is TRBV6-1, the J gene TRBJ2-3, with a tentative D call TRBD2 (6 bases). This CDR3 region has 16 residues. V lost 8 bases, J lost 0 bases, and 18 bases lay in between. CDR1 and CDR2 from the germline V gene are MNHNS and SASEGT. CDR3 DNA sequence: TGTGCCAGCTCACTTCGGGGGACCGCTAGCACAGATACGCAGTATTTT. Translated: CASSLRGTASTDTQYF.

The CDR3 DNA follows: TGTGCCAGCAGTTTTCGAGCCTCAGCGGGCAACTATGGCTACACCTTC. Translated, it gives CASSFRASAGNYGYTF. The chain recombines TRBV12-3 or TRBV12-4 with TRBJ1-2; D call uncertain. This CDR3 is built from 16 residues. V lost 3 bases and J 2 bases, leaving 16 bases between the germline ends.

This chain joins TRBV3-1 and TRBJ2-1, with D maybe TRBD2 (6 bases). Germline CDR1 reads LGHDT; CDR2 reads YNNKEL (reference sequence). The CDR3 sequence is 15 residues long. The V end lost 4 bases, the J end lost 2 bases, and 12 bases lay between the germline ends. CDR3 coding DNA: TGTGCCAGCAGCCTGGGACTCGGGACCTACAATGAGCAGTTCTTC. This gives the protein CASSLGLGTYNEQFF.

This clonotype was observed a handful of times. The chain combines TRBV6-1 with TRBJ1-1; a weak D match, TRBD1 (5 bases). Trimming left V 8 bases short and J 3 bases short, with 10 bases between. Germline V gives CDR1 MNHNS, CDR2 SASEGT. The CDR3 is 12 amino acids. This CDR3 reads CASRRVDTEAFF. The CDR3 DNA sequence: TGTGCCAGCCGCAGGGTGGACACTGAAGCTTTCTTT.

The chain joins TRBV20-1 to TRBJ1-5; tentatively, D is TRBD1 (5 bases). Per the germline V gene, CDR1 is DFQATT and CDR2 is SNEGSKA (reference sequence). The CDR3 spans 18 residues. V was trimmed by 3 bases and J by 0 bases, leaving 21 bases between them. CDR3 sequence (DNA): TGCAGTGCTAGGGACCCAGGGAAGCGGGTATATAGCAATCAGCCCCAGCATTTT. Amino acids: CSARDPGKRVYSNQPQHF.

The chain is built from TRBV12-3 or TRBV12-4 and TRBJ2-3; D is unresolved. The germline V and J ends were trimmed by 6 bases and 2 bases, with 15 bases remaining between them. The CDR3 is made up of 15 amino acids. CDR3 residues: CASSRLRAYTDTQYF. The CDR3 DNA sequence: TGTGCCAGCAGCCGCCTCAGAGCGTACACAGATACGCAGTATTTT.

Notes on this clonotype: Relative to the germline gene, one junction end is altered; a read error may explain this. V is TRBV5-8 and J is TRBJ2-3; 9 nucleotides agree with TRBD1. The CDR3 has 15 residues. Germline V gene sequence: CDR1 SGHTS, CDR2 YDEGEE. CDR3 sequence (DNA): TGTGCCGGCAGCTTAGGACAGGGGTACACAGATACGCAGTATTTT. This codes for CAGSLGQGYTDTQYF.

The chain joins TRBV4-1 to TRBJ2-1; TRBD2 aligns across 7 bases. The CDR3 extends over 15 amino acids. V gave up 6 bases and J gave up 0 bases; unmatched junction bases: 5. The germline gives CDR1 MGHRA, CDR2 YSYEKL. CDR3 residues: CASRGLRGSYNEQFF. The CDR3 DNA sequence: TGCGCCAGCAGGGGACTACGGGGCTCCTACAATGAGCAGTTCTTC.

The chain uses TRBV3-1 and TRBJ2-7; D gene uncertain. The V end lost 4 bases, the J end lost 0 bases, and 10 bases lay between the germline ends. CDR3 length: 14 residues. CDR1 and CDR2 from the germline V gene are LGHDT and YNNKEL (reference sequence). CDR3 DNA: TGTGCCAGCAGCCGAAAGCCCTCCTCCTACGAGCAGTACTTC. Its protein product is CASSRKPSSYEQYF.

This sequence joins TRBV20-1 and TRBJ1-5; D ambiguous. The germline V gene encodes CDR1 DFQATT and CDR2 SNEGSKA (reference sequence). The CDR3 has 15 residues. Trimming removed 1 base from V and 5 bases from J, with 15 bases in between. CDR3 DNA sequence: TGCAGTGCTAGAGGCACTAGCCGGCGGGATCAGCCCCAGCATTTT. This encodes CSARGTSRRDQPQHF.